This TCR beta chain emerged from a study of shared clonotypes between healthy human individuals. The study, taken as a whole, reports: The study sampled only blood, and tissue repertoires likely differ. Among several donors, approximately 5% of naive CD4 clonotypes were found in common. Only a few donors were included, so the genetic and exposure-history diversity represented was limited.

Measured with immunoSEQ multiplex PCR; TCRdb has only the in-frame clones, and not every one. The table shows about 2 million clones, with approximately 94% occurring only once. A word on this clone: Its antigen is still unknown.

Positive CCR7 selection of CD45RO-negative cells yielded the naive CD8 cells, and terminally differentiated effector memory CD45RA+ cells were excluded. Donors were healthy HIV-negative adults without recent acute infections or vaccinations. The CDR3 consists of 14 residues. Trimming cost V 2 bases and J 3 bases, with 12 bases left between them. The V gene's germline CDR1 is SGHDT and CDR2 YYEEEE. Sequencing was carried out using naive CD8+ T cells sorted from blood. This TCR was recovered from a man younger than 35 in good health. The chain employs TRBV5-6 and TRBJ2-7; D gene unclear. Here the CDR3 DNA reads TGTGCCAGCAGCTTAATGGAGACTTACTACGAGCAGTACTTC. This encodes CASSLMETYYEQYF. Variable domain in full (rest from reference TRBV5-6 and TRBJ2-7): DAGVTQSPTHLIKTRGQQVTLRCSPKSGHDTVSWYQQALGQGPQFIFQYYEEEERQRGNFPDRFSGHQFPNYSSELNVNALLLGDSALYLCASSLMETYYEQYFGPGTRLTVT.